These T cell receptor beta chains were read from a single sample in a study of human thymus T cells. Only in-frame clones appear in the TCRdb table, and some are missing; sequencing was by immunoSEQ multiplex PCR. The profile shows roughly 130,000 clones, 90% to 95% of them singletons. Input material: thymus tissue. All receptors come from a boy under two years old with a congenital heart defect but otherwise immunologically healthy. CDR3s include the opening cysteine and the closing phenylalanine or tryptophan. A D gene is named only where the DNA matches it firmly.

-	19	TRBV4-3	TRBJ2-2	CASSQLGVSGTPNTGELFF	TGCGCCAGCAGCCAACTAGGGGTATCCGGGACACCGAACACCGGGGAGCTGTTTTTT
TRBD2	19	TRBV5-1	TRBJ2-5	CASSCALQRGGPRQETQYF	TGCGCCAGCAGCTGTGCCCTCCAGCGGGGGGGCCCCCGTCAAGAGACCCAGTACTTC
TRBD2	15	TRBV5-1	TRBJ2-7	CASSSGTSGSYEQYF	TGCGCCAGCAGCTCCGGGACTAGCGGCTCCTACGAGCAGTACTTC
-	13	TRBV10-2	TRBJ1-1	CASSEPTRVEAFF	TGCGCCAGCAGTGAGCCAACCCGAGTTGAAGCTTTCTTT
TRBD2	15	TRBV7-8	TRBJ2-3	CASSLLAGGPDTQYF	TGTGCCAGCAGCTTACTAGCGGGGGGCCCGGATACGCAGTATTTT
TRBD1	14	TRBV6-1	TRBJ1-5	CASSATGSDQPQHF	TGTGCCAGCAGCGCGACAGGGAGTGATCAGCCCCAGCATTTT
-	16	TRBV4-2	TRBJ2-5	CASSQESTRGWETQYF	TGTGCCAGCAGCCAAGAGAGTACCAGGGGTTGGGAGACCCAGTACTTC
-	12	TRBV7-8	TRBJ1-2	CASSLGPYGYTF	TGTGCCAGCAGCTTAGGACCCTATGGCTACACCTTC
-	14	TRBV14	TRBJ1-4	CASSQSEGDEKLFF	TGTGCCAGCAGCCAATCAGAGGGGGATGAAAAACTGTTTTTT
-	14	TRBV9	TRBJ2-5	CASSPRSAKETQYF	TGTGCCAGCAGTCCCAGGAGCGCCAAAGAGACCCAGTACTTC
TRBD2	15	TRBV23-1	TRBJ2-1	CASSQTSGAVNEQFF	TGCGCCAGCAGTCAAACTAGCGGGGCCGTCAATGAGCAGTTCTTC
TRBD1	19	TRBV28	TRBJ2-7	CASRKPSDRGPSSSYEQYF	TGTGCCAGCAGAAAACCCTCAGACAGGGGGCCCTCGAGCTCCTACGAGCAGTACTTC
-	19	TRBV10-3	TRBJ1-3	CAISDRWVPPGLSGNTIYF	TGTGCCATCAGCGATCGATGGGTTCCGCCAGGGCTCTCTGGAAACACCATATATTTT
-	13	TRBV5-4	TRBJ1-2	CAMLMDGGSGYTF	TGTGCCATGTTGATGGACGGAGGTTCGGGCTACACCTTC
-	14	TRBV5-1	TRBJ2-3	CASSLGRSTDTQYF	TGCGCCAGCAGCTTGGGGAGGAGCACAGATACGCAGTATTTT
-	14	TRBV5-1	TRBJ1-1	CASSLWQVNTEAFF	TGCGCCAGCAGCTTGTGGCAGGTGAACACTGAAGCTTTCTTT
-	17	TRBV4-1	TRBJ2-1	CASSKLAGGGLLNEQFF	TGCGCCAGCAGCAAACTAGCTGGCGGGGGCCTTCTCAATGAGCAGTTCTTC
TRBD1	16	TRBV9	TRBJ2-1	CASSGAGTGSWNEQFF	TGTGCCAGCAGTGGAGCCGGGACAGGGAGCTGGAATGAGCAGTTCTTC
TRBD1	15	TRBV19	TRBJ1-5	CASRIGTGGNQPQHF	TGTGCCAGTAGGATAGGTACAGGGGGCAATCAGCCCCAGCATTTT
-	20	TRBV4-1	TRBJ1-4	CASSRRSLGGKDATNEKLFF	TGCGCCAGCAGCCGAAGATCGTTAGGGGGGAAAGATGCAACTAATGAAAAACTGTTTTTT
TRBD1	18	TRBV4-3	TRBJ1-5	CASSLSFDRQGSNQPQHF	TGCGCCAGCAGCCTTTCCTTCGACCGACAGGGTTCCAATCAGCCCCAGCATTTT
-	14	TRBV7-2	TRBJ1-2	CASSFLGRGGGYTF	TGTGCCAGCAGCTTCCTAGGCAGGGGAGGCGGCTACACCTTC
-	12	TRBV5-1	TRBJ2-1	CASGSGGDEQFF	TGCGCCAGCGGGTCCGGGGGCGATGAGCAGTTCTTC
TRBD1	16	TRBV11-1	TRBJ2-2	CASSSFSGQSTGELFF	TGTGCCAGCAGCTCCTTCTCGGGACAGAGCACCGGGGAGCTGTTTTTT
-	12	TRBV7-9	TRBJ1-6	CASSSGPGALHF	TGTGCCAGCAGCTCCGGACCGGGGGCCCTCCACTTT
-	15	TRBV6-5	TRBJ1-1	CASSYGDGENTEAFF	TGTGCCAGCAGTTACGGCGACGGGGAGAACACTGAAGCTTTCTTT
-	14	TRBV30	TRBJ1-6	CAWTRGRRNSPLHF	TGTGCCTGGACGAGGGGACGGCGGAATTCACCCCTCCACTTT
TRBD2	17	TRBV2	TRBJ2-3	CASSEDVTGGPTDTQYF	TGTGCCAGCAGTGAAGATGTAACGGGGGGGCCAACAGATACGCAGTATTTT
TRBD1	13	TRBV4-3	TRBJ1-6	CASRLTGTSPLHF	TGCGCCAGCAGGTTGACAGGGACTTCACCCCTCCACTTT
-	18	TRBV7-8	TRBJ1-1	CASRKHGRGPLANTEAFF	TGTGCCAGCAGGAAACACGGCAGAGGCCCTTTAGCGAACACTGAAGCTTTCTTT
-	15	TRBV6-5	TRBJ2-7	CASSYRGLLRYEQYF	TGTGCCAGCAGTTACCGGGGCCTACTACGGTACGAGCAGTACTTC
-	16	TRBV6-6	TRBJ1-6	CASSYSGTQSGSPLHF	TGTGCCAGCAGTTACTCCGGGACACAAAGTGGTTCACCCCTCCACTTT
-	19	TRBV4-3	TRBJ1-2	CASSQDGEEQSETYYGYTF	TGCGCCAGCAGCCAAGATGGGGAGGAACAGTCTGAAACCTACTATGGCTACACCTTC
-	13	TRBV5-1	TRBJ1-1	CASSLVRHTEAFF	TGCGCCAGCAGCTTGGTCAGACACACTGAAGCTTTCTTT
-	14	TRBV18	TRBJ2-3	CASSPRWGQDTQYF	TGTGCCAGCTCACCACGTTGGGGGCAAGATACGCAGTATTTT
-	13	TRBV27	TRBJ1-1	CASSSGQYTEAFF	TGTGCCAGCAGTTCGGGCCAGTACACTGAAGCTTTCTTT
-	14	TRBV28	TRBJ1-2	CASSFRRDLYGYTF	TGTGCCAGCAGTTTCCGCAGGGACCTCTATGGCTACACCTTC
-	15	TRBV9	TRBJ2-2	CASSVAAGQHGELFF	TGTGCCAGCAGCGTAGCTGCGGGACAGCACGGGGAGCTGTTTTTT
-	17	TRBV5-1	TRBJ2-3	CASSLARDVARTDTQYF	TGCGCCAGCAGCTTGGCTCGGGACGTAGCGAGAACAGATACGCAGTATTTT
-	17	TRBV28	TRBJ1-2	CASSFPPLGRAGYGYTF	TGTGCCAGCAGTTTTCCCCCCTTGGGCAGGGCGGGCTATGGCTACACCTTC
-	17	TRBV28	TRBJ1-5	CASRNGAGRGANQPQHF	TGTGCCAGCAGGAACGGAGCAGGGAGGGGGGCTAATCAGCCCCAGCATTTT
TRBD1	14	TRBV16	TRBJ2-7	CASSHGQGMDEQYF	TGTGCCAGCAGCCACGGACAGGGTATGGACGAGCAGTACTTC
-	15	TRBV28	TRBJ1-5	CASSPQGYDNQPQHF	TGTGCCAGCAGTCCCCAGGGATATGACAATCAGCCCCAGCATTTT
-	15	TRBV6-1	TRBJ2-5	CASSEIVRPRETQYF	TGTGCCAGCAGTGAAATAGTCAGACCGAGAGAGACCCAGTACTTC
TRBD2	16	TRBV10-3	TRBJ2-3	CAISDRRGGPTDTQYF	TGTGCCATCAGTGATCGGCGGGGGGGACCCACAGATACGCAGTATTTT